One T cell receptor beta chain is described in this entry. Employing constant-segment primers, 5'RACE generated TCR alpha and TCR beta cDNA libraries bearing sample barcodes and UMIs. TCRdb redid the calling of the 5' RACE reads with MiXCR, one entry per CDR3 protein. The sample lists about 390,000 distinct CDR3 sequences; more than 15% were seen once. V lost 1 base to trimming and J lost 2 bases, with 14 bases between them. From germline, CDR1 is SGDLS and CDR2 YYNGEE. The CDR3 is made up of 16 amino acids. This sample stems from a study of T-cell memory formation after mild COVID-19. About the study: TCR clusters mostly belonged to single donors.

The clonotype comes from a man younger than 30 who had mild COVID-19 (a few samples of this study predate the infection). Cell type and time point are not known. The sample consisted of PBMCs or a T cell subset sorted from them (not recorded which). V is TRBV9 and J is TRBJ2-3, with D maybe TRBD2 (6 bases). CDR3 in DNA: TGTGCCAGCAGCGTAACCGGGACTTCAACCACAGATACGCAGTATTTT. The encoded protein is CASSVTGTSTTDTQYF.